This T cell receptor (beta chain) was recorded in a study of glioma-infiltrating T cells after dendritic cell vaccination. Germline values: CDR1 MGHRA, CDR2 YSYEKL. The CDR3 consists of 15 residues. V dropped 4 bases and J dropped 6; count of bases not matched to a gene: 6. Amplification used 60 V beta primers and 13 J beta primers. Profiling relied on immunoSEQ multiplex PCR, and the TCRdb table lists in-frame clones only, not all of them. This sample carries 950 to 1,500 clones, 80% to 90% of them seen once, and the ten largest clones take 6.8%. The TCR was taken from a human donor with glioblastoma. Sample: tumor tissue, taken before dendritic cell vaccination. The chain couples TRBV4-1 to TRBJ1-4; 9 bases are a match to TRBD1. This CDR3 reads CASSRTGTGYEKLFF. As DNA, the CDR3 is TGCGCCAGCAGCCGGACCGGGACAGGGTATGAAAAACTGTTTTTT.